This T cell receptor (beta chain) was profiled in a study of blood T cell repertoires in COVID-19. Overall study: The origin of the acute and convalescent COVID-19 samples was the United States, Italy and Spain. From T cells, B-cell-depleted T cells, or PBMCs came the material, which was cDNA or gDNA.

Original methodology: Nucleated cell counts were estimated from reference gene primer amplification. The assay was immunoSEQ multiplex PCR, and TCRdb's table has in-frame clones only and misses some. V, J and clone size were drawn from that table, and D and trimming were deduced from the DNA. The repertoire holds tens of thousands of clones, with roughly 80% as singletons. This clone was seen more than once but under ten times. This CDR3 comprises 12 residues. Looked up from germline, CDR1 is SEHNR and CDR2 is FQNEAQ (reference sequence). V shed 8 bases and J shed 3 bases, with 10 bases lying between them.

The chain has TRBV7-9 and TRBJ1-1; tentatively, D is TRBD1 (5 bases). The sample taken for sequencing was peripheral blood. This receptor was obtained from a human donor in a cohort sampled during active COVID-19. The DNA of the CDR3 is TGTGCCAGCCAGCAGGGCTACACTGAAGCTTTCTTT. Translated, it gives CASQQGYTEAFF.